The next 21 T cell receptor beta chains were all read from a single sample in a study of T cells in women clearing cervical HPV infection. Sequencing was performed with immunoSEQ multiplex PCR; in TCRdb, only in-frame clones are kept and a portion is missing. The listing contains about 22,000 clones. The sequenced sample was blood buffy coat. These receptors came from a woman between 18 and 69 years old with a cervical HPV16 infection that either progressed to CIN3+ or cleared (not recorded which).

In regard to this clone: The read finishes 3 residues shy of the CDR3 end, and the germline J gene is used to complete it. The rearrangement uses TRBV6-1 and TRBJ1-5; 10 positions match TRBD1. Germline-derived CDR1 and CDR2 are MNHNS and SASEGT. V was pared by 2 bases and J by 5 bases, with 6 bases of the junction left unmatched. This CDR3 spans 16 amino acids. CDR3 region: CASSEYSGTGDQPQHF. The DNA read from the CDR3 is TGTGCCAGCAGTGAATATAGCGGGACAGGGGATCAGCCC.

On this clone itself: The DNA ends 3 residues before the CDR3 does, and the rest of the CDR3 is filled in from the germline J gene. The chain joins TRBV20-1 to TRBJ2-1, with 7 bases aligning to TRBD2. Germline assignment: CDR1 DFQATT and CDR2 SNEGSKA (reference sequence). The CDR3 loop spans 15 amino acids. The ends lost 3 bases at V and 8 bases at J; junction bases unmatched: 13. This chain's CDR3 is CSASAPGLIAYEQFF. The DNA read from the CDR3 is TGCAGTGCTAGCGCTCCGGGACTAATAGCCTATGAG.

Comments on this clone: The DNA ends 3 residues before the CDR3 does, and the rest of the CDR3 is filled in from the germline J gene. V gene TRBV6-1 combines with J gene TRBJ2-5, with D tentatively TRBD2 (6 bases). CDR1 and CDR2 (germline): MNHNS, SASEGT. Trimming removed 4 bases at V and 1 base at J, with 13 bases between. This CDR3 comprises 15 residues. The DNA read from the CDR3 is TGTGCCAGCAGTGCGGGGTCGACTAGCCAAGAGACC. Translating it yields CASSAGSTSQET. The CDR3 in full is CASSAGSTSQETQYF.

The CDR3 bases that were read are TGTGCCAGCAGCTTAGCAGGGGTGCGCTCACCC. Its protein product is CASSLAGVRSP. The complete CDR3 protein is CASSLAGVRSPLHF. The rearrangement links TRBV7-2 to TRBJ1-6, with D tentatively TRBD1 (5 bases). The read gets to within 3 residues of the CDR3 end, and the germline J gene fills in the rest. Germline V gene data show CDR1 as SGHTA and CDR2 as FQGNSA. V shed 0 bases and J shed 10 bases, with 10 bases lying between them. The CDR3 consists of 14 residues.

In regard to this clone: The DNA ends 3 residues before the CDR3 does, and the rest of the CDR3 is filled in from the germline J gene. This chain links TRBV19 with TRBJ2-1; 9 nucleotides align to TRBD2. Germline lookup yields CDR1 LNHDA and CDR2 SQIVND (reference sequence). This CDR3 spans 15 amino acids. Germline trimming cut 5 bases from V and 6 bases from J; bases unmatched to any gene: 8. This chain's CDR3 is CASSDERLAANEQFF. The sequenced part of the CDR3 DNA is TGTGCCAGTAGTGATGAGAGACTAGCGGCCAATGAG.

As to this clone: Read sequence stops 3 residues before the CDR3 end, and the germline J gene provides the missing end. The chain couples TRBV7-2 to TRBJ1-1; D gene ambiguous. Trimming took 5 bases from V and 1 from J, leaving 8 bases between them. Germline loops: CDR1 SGHTA, CDR2 FQGNSA. This CDR3 has 13 amino acids. CDR3 bases read: TGTGCCAGCAGCAAGGTCCCGAACACTGAA. Its translation is CASSKVPNTE. Given in full, the CDR3 is CASSKVPNTEAFF.

With regard to this clone: The read finishes 3 residues shy of the CDR3 end, and the germline J gene is used to complete it. V gene TRBV18 combines with J gene TRBJ1-2, with 7 bases fitting TRBD1. Looked up from germline, CDR1 is KGHSH and CDR2 is LQKENI. J gave up 7 bases and V 3 bases, and 14 bases lay outside the gene matches. The CDR3 runs 16 residues. CDR3 DNA (partial): TGTGCCAGCTCACCCGCTCCGGGACAGCTAGAAAGTGGC. Translated: CASSPAPGQLESG. Given in full, the CDR3 is CASSPAPGQLESGYTF.

With respect to this clone: The DNA ends 3 residues before the CDR3 does, and the rest of the CDR3 is filled in from the germline J gene. The gene calls are TRBV15 and TRBJ1-4; 7 nucleotides align to TRBD1. Trimming removed 5 bases from V and 0 bases from J; junction bases left unmatched: 6. CDR1 LNHNV and CDR2 YYDKDF come from the germline V gene (reference sequence). The length of the CDR3 is 16 residues. CDR3 DNA, as far as it was read: TGTGCCACCAGCTTAGGGACAGTCGCAACTAATGAAAAA. This sequence encodes CATSLGTVATNEK. The whole CDR3 protein is CATSLGTVATNEKLFF.

The CDR3: CASSVRGDRSQETQYF. CDR3 bases read: TGTGCCAGCAGTGTACGAGGTGACAGGTCACAAGAGACC. The V call is TRBV6-1, the J call TRBJ2-5; tentative D call: TRBD1 (6 bases). The CDR3 end is not reached by the read, which stops 3 residues before it; the germline J gene fills it in. The CDR3 contains 16 residues. Per the germline V gene, CDR1 is MNHNS and CDR2 is SASEGT. V was shortened by 4 bases and J by 2 bases, with 17 bases between the two germline ends.

Concerning this clone: Coverage ceases 3 residues before the CDR3 finishes, and the germline J gene fills in the end. The chain uses TRBV30 and TRBJ2-7; 7 bases line up with TRBD2. The V segment lost 5 bases and the J segment 2 bases; nucleotides outside the gene matches: 3. This CDR3 region has 12 residues. Per the germline V gene, CDR1 is GTSNPN and CDR2 is SVGIG (reference sequence). CDR3 DNA, as far as it was read: TGTGCCTGGGGAGCGGGACCCTACGAG. Translating gives CAWGAGPYE. The entire CDR3 reads CAWGAGPYEQYF.

Note on this clone: The observed sequence ends 3 residues before the CDR3 terminus, with the missing tail filled in from the germline J gene. The chain joins TRBV20-1 to TRBJ1-2; D perhaps matches TRBD1 (5 bases). The CDR3 contains 22 residues. V was clipped by 3 bases and J by 1 base, with 36 bases between them. CDR1 DFQATT and CDR2 SNEGSKA come from the germline V gene (reference sequence). The CDR3 is CSARTTVSVGTRRRTLNYGYTF. Incomplete CDR3 DNA: TGCAGTGCTAGGACCACCGTTAGCGTGGGGACTCGGCGTAGAACGCTTAACTATGGC.

The CDR3 DNA, read in part, is TGTGCCAGCACAACCATGGGCAGGGGTGGTCAGCCC. It translates to CASTTMGRGGQP. The entire CDR3 protein reads CASTTMGRGGQPQHF. The J gene is TRBJ1-5, the V gene TRBV6-2 or TRBV6-3, with a tentative D call TRBD1 (6 bases). The sequenced fragment ends 3 residues before the CDR3 boundary, so the rest is inferred from the germline J gene. The V end was cut by 7 bases, the J end by 6 bases, with 19 bases between. Germline V gene sequence: CDR1 MNHEY, CDR2 SVGEGT. This CDR3 contains 15 residues.

With respect to this clone: Read data end 3 residues before the CDR3 end; the end is taken from the germline J gene. J is TRBJ1-4 and V is TRBV5-6; possibly TRBD1 for D (5 bases). V was cut by 0 bases and J by 8 bases, with 14 bases left in between. The CDR3 has 15 residues. Germline CDR1 reads SGHDT; CDR2 reads YYEEEE. CDR3 DNA (partial): TGTGCCAGCAGCTTGGCCGCAGGGCTAGGGGAAAAA. It codes for CASSLAAGLGEK. The entire CDR3 protein reads CASSLAAGLGEKLFF.

With regard to this clone: The read comes to an end 3 residues before the CDR3 does, leaving the germline J gene to fill in the end. The chain combines TRBV5-1 with TRBJ2-3; maybe TRBD2 (6 bases). Germline CDR1 and CDR2: SGHRS and YFSETQ. This CDR3 comprises 14 residues. The V end was cut by 3 bases, the J end by 2 bases, with 10 bases between. The part of the CDR3 DNA that was read is TGCGCCAGCAGCTCCGGGACTTCCACAGATACG. Amino acid sequence: CASSSGTSTDT. The whole CDR3 protein reads CASSSGTSTDTQYF.

Details on this clone: The CDR3 end falls 3 residues outside the read, so it is completed with the germline J gene. The chain couples TRBV5-1 to TRBJ2-1; TRBD2 matches 10 bases. The V gene's germline CDR1 is SGHRS and CDR2 YFSETQ. CDR3 length: 17 amino acids. J gave up 5 bases and V 1 base, and 9 bases lay outside the gene matches. The CDR3 DNA, read in part, is TGCGCCAGCAGCTTGACCTTGACTAGCGGGCAGAACAATGAG. It encodes CASSLTLTSGQNNE. The CDR3, in full, reads CASSLTLTSGQNNEQFF.

Points on this clone: The read finishes 3 residues shy of the CDR3 end, and the germline J gene is used to complete it. The rearrangement uses TRBV7-8 and TRBJ1-6; 9 nucleotides agree with TRBD1. This CDR3 region has 16 residues. CDR1 is SGHVS, CDR2 FQNEAQ, per germline. After removal of 4 bases from V and 4 bases from J, the junction contained 5 bases not matched to a gene. The CDR3 loop is CASSSADRGYNSPLHF. Partial CDR3 DNA: TGTGCCAGCAGCTCGGCGGACAGGGGATATAATTCACCC. The whole variable domain, filled in from reference TRBV7-8 and TRBJ1-6, reads GAGVSQSPRYKVAKRGQDVALRCDPISGHVSLFWYQQALGQGPEFLTYFQNEAQLDKSGLPSDRFFAERPEGSVSTLKIQRTQQEDSAVYLCASSSADRGYNSPLHFGNGTRLTVT.

In the case of this clone: The DNA ends 3 residues before the CDR3 does, and the rest of the CDR3 is filled in from the germline J gene. The V call is TRBV20-1, the J call TRBJ1-1; TRBD1 matches 7 bases. V lost 6 bases and J lost 4; bases outside the gene matches: 11. The length of the CDR3 is 14 residues. Germline loops: CDR1 DFQATT, CDR2 SNEGSKA (reference sequence). CDR3 DNA (partial): TGCAGTGCAGATCCGGGACAGCTAGGCACTGAA. Its translation: CSADPGQLGTE. The whole CDR3 region reads CSADPGQLGTEAFF.

About this clone itself: The CDR3 end lies 3 residues beyond the end of the read and is filled in from the germline J gene. V is TRBV2 and J is TRBJ1-4, with a weak D call TRBD1 (6 bases). Trimming pared 7 bases from V and 8 bases from J, leaving 14 bases between. The CDR3 is 13 residues long. Per germline, CDR1 SNHLY and CDR2 FYNNEI. The sequenced CDR3 bases are TGTGCCAGCAACAGGGCGAATGAGGAAAAA. This encodes CASNRANEEK. Given in full, the CDR3 is CASNRANEEKLFF.

The CDR3 is CAWSKRGGNSNQPQHF. Incomplete CDR3 DNA: TGTGCCTGGAGTAAAAGGGGAGGTAATAGCAATCAGCCC. V is TRBV30 and J is TRBJ1-5; a weak D match, TRBD1 (5 bases). The CDR3 end is not reached by the read, which stops 3 residues before it; the germline J gene fills it in. Trimming shortened V by 2 bases and J by 0 bases, and 14 bases separated the two germline ends. The V gene's germline CDR1 is GTSNPN and CDR2 SVGIG (reference sequence). The CDR3 length is 16 residues.

On this clone itself: The CDR3 end lies 3 residues beyond the end of the read and is filled in from the germline J gene. The V call is TRBV5-5, the J call TRBJ2-7, with unresolved D. V was clipped by 1 base and J by 2 bases, with 4 bases between them. Germline V gives CDR1 SGHKS, CDR2 YYEKEE (reference sequence). This CDR3 is built from 12 residues. Incomplete CDR3 DNA: TGTGCCAGCAGCTTGACAGCCTACGAG. Translating it yields CASSLTAYE. Given in full, the CDR3 is CASSLTAYEQYF.

A note on this clone: The CDR3 end is not reached by the read, which stops 3 residues before it; the germline J gene fills it in. The V gene is TRBV2, the J gene TRBJ2-7; possibly TRBD2 for D (6 bases). The CDR3 contains 11 residues. Trimming took off 7 bases at V and 4 bases at J, with 8 bases between the two ends. Germline V gene lookup returns CDR1 SNHLY and CDR2 FYNNEI. The covered CDR3 bases are TGTGCCAGCATTCTAGCGTACGAG. Translating it yields CASILAYE. From start to end, the CDR3 is CASILAYEQYF.